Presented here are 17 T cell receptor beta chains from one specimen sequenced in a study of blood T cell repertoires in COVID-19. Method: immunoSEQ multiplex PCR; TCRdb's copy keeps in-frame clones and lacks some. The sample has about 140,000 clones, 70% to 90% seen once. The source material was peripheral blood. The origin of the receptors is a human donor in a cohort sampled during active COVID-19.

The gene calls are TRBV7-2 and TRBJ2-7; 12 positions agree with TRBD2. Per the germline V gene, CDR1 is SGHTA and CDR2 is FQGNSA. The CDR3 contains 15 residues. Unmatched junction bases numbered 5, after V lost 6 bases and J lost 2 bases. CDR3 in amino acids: CASRAGLAGPYEQYF. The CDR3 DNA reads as TGTGCCAGCAGGGCCGGACTAGCGGGACCCTACGAGCAGTACTTC.

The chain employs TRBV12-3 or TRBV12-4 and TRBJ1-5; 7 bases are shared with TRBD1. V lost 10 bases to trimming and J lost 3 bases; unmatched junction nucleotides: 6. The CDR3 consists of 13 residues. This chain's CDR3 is CATGQDPNQPQHF. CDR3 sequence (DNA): TGTGCCACCGGACAGGACCCCAATCAGCCCCAGCATTTT.

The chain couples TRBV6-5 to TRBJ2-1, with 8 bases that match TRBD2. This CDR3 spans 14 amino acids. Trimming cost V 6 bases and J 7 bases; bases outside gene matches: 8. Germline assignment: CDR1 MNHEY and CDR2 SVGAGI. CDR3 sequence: CASRAGGAGNEQFF. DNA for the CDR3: TGTGCCAGCAGGGCGGGGGGCGCAGGGAATGAGCAGTTCTTC.

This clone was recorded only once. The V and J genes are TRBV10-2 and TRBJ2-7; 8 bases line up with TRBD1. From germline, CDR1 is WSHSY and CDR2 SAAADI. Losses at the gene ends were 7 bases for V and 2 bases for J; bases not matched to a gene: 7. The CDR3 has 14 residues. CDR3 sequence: CASTSDRVAYEQYF. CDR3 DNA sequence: TGCGCCAGCACTTCGGACAGGGTGGCCTACGAGCAGTACTTC.

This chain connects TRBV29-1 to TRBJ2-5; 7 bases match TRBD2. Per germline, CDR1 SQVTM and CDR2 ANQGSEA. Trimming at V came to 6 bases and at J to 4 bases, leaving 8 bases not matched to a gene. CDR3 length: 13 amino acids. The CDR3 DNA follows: TGCAGCGTGCGACCTAGCGGCCCAGAGACCCAGTACTTC. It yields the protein CSVRPSGPETQYF.

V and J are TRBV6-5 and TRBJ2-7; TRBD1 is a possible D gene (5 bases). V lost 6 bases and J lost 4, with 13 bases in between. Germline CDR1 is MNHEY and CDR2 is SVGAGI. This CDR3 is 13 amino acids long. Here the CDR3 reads CASRRGQLYEQYF. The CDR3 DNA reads TGTGCCAGCAGAAGGGGTCAGCTTTACGAGCAGTACTTC.

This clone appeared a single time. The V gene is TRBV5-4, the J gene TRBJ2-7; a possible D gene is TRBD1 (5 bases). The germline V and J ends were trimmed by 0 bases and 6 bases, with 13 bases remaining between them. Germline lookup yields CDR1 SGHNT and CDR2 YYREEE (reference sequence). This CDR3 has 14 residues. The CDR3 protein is CASSLGQGYSEQYF. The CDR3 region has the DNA TGTGCCAGCAGCTTGGGCCAGGGCTATTCCGAGCAGTACTTC.

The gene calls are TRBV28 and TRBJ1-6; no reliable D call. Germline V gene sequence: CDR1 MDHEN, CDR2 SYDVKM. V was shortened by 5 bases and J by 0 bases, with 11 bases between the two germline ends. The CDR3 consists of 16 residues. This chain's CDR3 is CASSTAGSSYNSPLHF. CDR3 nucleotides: TGTGCCAGCAGTACCGCGGGGAGCTCCTATAATTCACCCCTCCACTTT.

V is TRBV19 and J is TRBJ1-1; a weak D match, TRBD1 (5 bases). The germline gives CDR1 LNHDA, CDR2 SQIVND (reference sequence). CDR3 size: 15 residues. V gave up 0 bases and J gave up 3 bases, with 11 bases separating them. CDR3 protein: CASSIDLGHYTEAFF. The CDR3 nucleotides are TGTGCCAGTAGTATAGATCTTGGACATTACACTGAAGCTTTCTTT.

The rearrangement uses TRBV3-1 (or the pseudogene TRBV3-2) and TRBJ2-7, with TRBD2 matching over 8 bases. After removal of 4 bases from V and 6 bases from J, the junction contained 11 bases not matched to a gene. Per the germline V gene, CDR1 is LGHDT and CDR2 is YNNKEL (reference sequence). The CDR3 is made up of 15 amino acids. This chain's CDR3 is CASSRLGTRDPEQYF. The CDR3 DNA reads TGTGCCAGCAGCCGACTCGGGACTAGAGACCCCGAGCAGTACTTC.

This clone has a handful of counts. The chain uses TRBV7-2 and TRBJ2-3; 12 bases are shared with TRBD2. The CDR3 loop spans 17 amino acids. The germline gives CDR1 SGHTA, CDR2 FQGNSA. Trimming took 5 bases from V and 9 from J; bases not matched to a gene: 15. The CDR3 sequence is CASSHSQLAGGRGTQYF. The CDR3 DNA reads TGTGCCAGCAGCCACAGCCAACTAGCGGGGGGCCGGGGGACGCAGTATTTT. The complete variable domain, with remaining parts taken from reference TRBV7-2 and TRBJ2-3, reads GAGVSQSPSNKVTEKGKDVELRCDPISGHTALYWYRQSLGQGLEFLIYFQGNSAPDKSGLPSDRFSAERTGGSVSTLTIQRTQQEDSAVYLCASSHSQLAGGRGTQYFGPGTRLTVL.

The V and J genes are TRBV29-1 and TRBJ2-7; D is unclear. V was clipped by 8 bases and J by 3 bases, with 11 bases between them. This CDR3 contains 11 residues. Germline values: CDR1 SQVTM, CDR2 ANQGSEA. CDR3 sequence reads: CSYVGRYEQYF. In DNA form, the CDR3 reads TGCAGCTACGTGGGCCGCTACGAGCAGTACTTC.

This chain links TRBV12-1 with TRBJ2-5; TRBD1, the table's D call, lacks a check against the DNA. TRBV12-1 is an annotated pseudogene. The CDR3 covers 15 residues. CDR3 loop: CASSCGQGNQETQYF. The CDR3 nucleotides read TGTGCCAGCAGCTGCGGACAGGGCAACCAAGAGACCCAGTACTTC.

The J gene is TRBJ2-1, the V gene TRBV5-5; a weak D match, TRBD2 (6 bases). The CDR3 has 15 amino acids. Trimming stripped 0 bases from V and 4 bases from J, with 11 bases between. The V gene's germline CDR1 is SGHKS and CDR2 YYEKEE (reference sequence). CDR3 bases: TGTGCCAGCAGCTTGGGTGGGGGAGGATACAATGAGCAGTTCTTC. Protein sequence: CASSLGGGGYNEQFF.

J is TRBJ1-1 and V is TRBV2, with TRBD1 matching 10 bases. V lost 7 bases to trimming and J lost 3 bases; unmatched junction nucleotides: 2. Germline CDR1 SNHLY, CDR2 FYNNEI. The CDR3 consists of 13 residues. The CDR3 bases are TGTGCCAGCAAAGGGACAGGGGACACTGAAGCTTTCTTT. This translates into CASKGTGDTEAFF.

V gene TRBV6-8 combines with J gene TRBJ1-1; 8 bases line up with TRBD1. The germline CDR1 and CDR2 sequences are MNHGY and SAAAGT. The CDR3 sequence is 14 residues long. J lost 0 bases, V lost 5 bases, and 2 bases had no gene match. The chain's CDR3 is CASSRQGMNTEAFF. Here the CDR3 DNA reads TGTGCCAGCAGTCGACAGGGGATGAACACTGAAGCTTTCTTT.

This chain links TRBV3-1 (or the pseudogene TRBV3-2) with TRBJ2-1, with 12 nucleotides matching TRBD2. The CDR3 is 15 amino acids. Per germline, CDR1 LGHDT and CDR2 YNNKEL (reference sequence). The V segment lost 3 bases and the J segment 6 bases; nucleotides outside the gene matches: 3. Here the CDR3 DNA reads TGTGCCAGCAGCCACCGACTAGCGGGAGCCAATGAGCAGTTCTTC. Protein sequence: CASSHRLAGANEQFF.